This TCR beta chain was identified during a study of T cell responses to AZD1222 COVID-19 vaccine. Overall study context: Analyses pooled second doses at about 4 or about 12 weeks.

Here immunoSEQ multiplex PCR was the method, and the copy in TCRdb shows in-frame clones only, minus some. The sample includes approximately 57,000 clones, about 86% seen only once; the top ten take 16%. The sample was peripheral blood, taken on day 0 of AZD1222 vaccination. The clonotype was recovered from an adult in good health.

CDR3 bases: TGTGCCAGCTCACCGGACAGCCAAGAGACCCAGTACTTC. This translates into CASSPDSQETQYF. The V call is TRBV18, the J call TRBJ2-5; the D gene is possibly TRBD1 (6 bases). This CDR3 comprises 13 residues. Trimming pared 3 bases from V and 1 base from J, leaving 6 bases between. Germline V lookup: CDR1 KGHSH, CDR2 LQKENI.